Listed below are T cell receptor beta chains from one sample, sequenced in a study of beta chain features in type 1 diabetes. Sequencing was performed with immunoSEQ multiplex PCR; in TCRdb, only in-frame clones are kept and a portion is missing. The sample lists roughly 610,000 clones, around a sixth occurring once. The sequenced material came from naive CD4+ T cells from blood. Receptors originate from a man aged 18-30 years in good health. CDR3s include the opening cysteine and the closing phenylalanine or tryptophan. Fields, in order: D gene, J gene, clone size, V gene, CDR3 protein, CDR3 DNA. D genes are given only for firm matches. The size field is filled for only some rows; it gives once, few, many or a size class.

d_gene: .
j_gene: TRBJ2-1
abundance: few
v_gene: TRBV25-1
CDR3aa: CASSESGNNEQFF
CDR3nt: TGTGCCAGCAGTGAAAGCGGAAACAATGAGCAGTTCTTC

d_gene: TRBD1
j_gene: TRBJ2-4
abundance: few
v_gene: TRBV10-3
CDR3aa: CAISESPGGPLQAKNIQYF
CDR3nt: TGTGCCATCAGTGAGTCTCCAGGGGGCCCCCTCCAAGCCAAAAACATTCAGTACTTC

d_gene: .
j_gene: TRBJ2-5
abundance: .
v_gene: TRBV11-2
CDR3aa: CASSLDRGLFRGSQYF
CDR3nt: TGTGCCAGCAGCTTAGATCGAGGACTTTTTCGTGGGTCCCAGTACTTC

d_gene: .
j_gene: TRBJ2-3
abundance: .
v_gene: TRBV5-1
CDR3aa: CASSPDLRGTDTQYF
CDR3nt: TGCGCCAGCAGCCCGGATCTTAGAGGAACAGATACGCAGTATTTT

d_gene: TRBD1
j_gene: TRBJ2-2
abundance: few
v_gene: TRBV9
CDR3aa: CASSPRTGTLSGELFF
CDR3nt: TGTGCCAGCAGCCCCAGGACAGGGACTTTATCCGGGGAGCTGTTTTTT

d_gene: .
j_gene: TRBJ2-3
abundance: .
v_gene: TRBV9
CDR3aa: CASSVEGRRTDTQYF
CDR3nt: TGTGCCAGCAGCGTAGAGGGACGGCGCACAGATACGCAGTATTTT

d_gene: TRBD2
j_gene: TRBJ2-1
abundance: few
v_gene: TRBV7-3
CDR3aa: CASSSASGAGVGEQFF
CDR3nt: TGTGCCAGCAGCTCCGCTAGCGGGGCAGGAGTTGGTGAGCAGTTCTTC

d_gene: .
j_gene: TRBJ1-4
abundance: .
v_gene: TRBV5-1
CDR3aa: CASSLATDINEKLFF
CDR3nt: TGCGCCAGCAGCTTGGCGACGGACATTAATGAAAAACTGTTTTTT

d_gene: .
j_gene: TRBJ2-7
abundance: few
v_gene: TRBV7-2
CDR3aa: CASSPRVLTGFSYEQYF
CDR3nt: TGTGCCAGCAGCCCCAGGGTCTTGACAGGATTCTCCTACGAGCAGTACTTC

d_gene: .
j_gene: TRBJ1-1
abundance: .
v_gene: TRBV19
CDR3aa: CASSRDGLTTEAFF
CDR3nt: TGTGCCAGTAGTCGGGACGGGTTGACAACTGAAGCTTTCTTT

d_gene: .
j_gene: TRBJ1-2
abundance: few
v_gene: TRBV30
CDR3aa: CAWRGLDYGYTF
CDR3nt: TGTGCCTGGAGGGGGTTGGACTATGGCTACACCTTC

d_gene: TRBD1
j_gene: TRBJ2-4
abundance: few
v_gene: TRBV28
CDR3aa: CASSPPGTAGNIQYF
CDR3nt: TGTGCCAGCAGTCCCCCCGGGACAGCAGGAAACATTCAGTACTTC